A single sample is the source of the 24 T cell receptor beta chains below, sequenced in a study of identical twins' blood T cells. MiXCR was run by TCRdb on the 5' RACE reads, yielding one entry per CDR3 protein. The repertoire holds 300,000 to 400,000 distinct CDR3 sequences, 25% to 35% seen once, with 5.5% to 7% in the top ten. Sequences were obtained from PBMCs. The receptors originated from a woman aged 18 to 55 in good health.

Only a few counts were recorded for this clonotype. The chain couples TRBV12-3 or TRBV12-4 to TRBJ2-5, with D possibly being TRBD2 (5 bases). V gave up 7 bases and J gave up 5 bases, with 17 bases separating them. The CDR3 is 14 residues long. The CDR3 reads CASNSRTRGETQYF. For the CDR3, the DNA is TGTGCCAGCAATAGCCGGACTCGTGGGGAGACCCAGTACTTC.

The V and J genes are TRBV29-1 and TRBJ2-1; TRBD1 matches at 11 bases. The V gene end was trimmed by 4 bases and the J gene end by 6 bases; junction bases not matched to a gene: 2. There are 13 residues in the CDR3. From germline, CDR1 is SQVTM and CDR2 ANQGSEA. This CDR3 reads CSVGGTGGNEQFF. CDR3 nucleotide sequence: TGCAGCGTTGGGGGGACAGGGGGCAATGAGCAGTTCTTC.

The sample holds a few counts of this clonotype. This rearrangement joins TRBV20-1 to TRBJ1-5, with D possibly being TRBD1 (6 bases). Germline V gives CDR1 DFQATT, CDR2 SNEGSKA (reference sequence). V gave up 4 bases and J gave up 4 bases, with 11 bases separating them. The CDR3 has 13 residues. DNA for the CDR3: TGCAGTGCTAAATTAGACAGGAATCAGCCCCAGCATTTT. This codes for CSAKLDRNQPQHF.

Of note for this clonotype: This may be a read error, as it is one base from a much larger clone. The chain links TRBV6-5 to TRBJ1-4; D remains ambiguous. The CDR3 has 14 residues. Trimming took off 9 bases at V and 10 bases at J, with 21 bases between the two ends. Germline CDR1 and CDR2: MNHEY and SVGAGI. CDR3 protein: CASMTGSEAGKLFF. CDR3 nucleotides: TGTGCCAGTATGACTGGGTCTGAGGCTGGAAAACTGTTTTTT.

This chain links TRBV12-3 or TRBV12-4 with TRBJ2-1; 9 nucleotides align to TRBD2. The CDR3 runs 15 residues. The V segment lost 2 bases and the J segment 8 bases; nucleotides outside the gene matches: 7. CDR3 in DNA: TGTGCCAGCAGTTTAATCCAGCGGGGGGTCGATGAGCAGTTCTTC. This encodes CASSLIQRGVDEQFF.

This sequence joins TRBV20-1 and TRBJ2-1; no clear D. CDR3 size: 14 residues. V lost 7 bases and J 0 bases, leaving 13 bases between the germline ends. Germline lookup yields CDR1 DFQATT and CDR2 SNEGSKA (reference sequence). CDR3 sequence reads: CSVTVPSSYNEQFF. CDR3 nucleotides: TGCAGTGTAACGGTACCGAGCTCCTACAATGAGCAGTTCTTC.

The CDR3 sequence: CASSWGANTEAFF. The CDR3 coding sequence is TGCGCCAGCAGCTGGGGCGCGAACACTGAAGCTTTCTTT. J is TRBJ1-1 and V is TRBV10-1, with TRBD1 as a possible D gene (5 bases). In germline, CDR1 is WNHNN, CDR2 SYGVQD (reference sequence). The CDR3 totals 13 residues. Trimming shortened V by 6 bases and J by 1 base, and 9 bases separated the two germline ends.

This clonotype was seen only a few times. The V and J genes are TRBV2 and TRBJ1-5, with TRBD1 as a possible D gene (6 bases). Germline CDR1 SNHLY, CDR2 FYNNEI. There are 16 residues in the CDR3. Trimming removed 2 bases at V and 0 bases at J, with 11 bases between. The DNA for the CDR3 is TGTGCCAGCAGTGAACAGGACAGATATAGCAATCAGCCCCAGCATTTT. Its protein product is CASSEQDRYSNQPQHF.

This clonotype was seen a few times. This chain connects TRBV29-1 to TRBJ2-3, with a weak D call TRBD2 (5 bases). The V gene lost 8 bases and the J gene lost 2 bases, with 11 bases spanning the gap. The germline CDR1 and CDR2 sequences are SQVTM and ANQGSEA. The length of the CDR3 is 12 residues. In DNA, the CDR3 is TGCAGCACCGAGGGCTACACAGATACGCAGTATTTT. This translates into CSTEGYTDTQYF.

This clonotype has just a few counts. The CDR3 nucleotides are TGCAGTGCACGACAGGGGCCTTTTTTGAACACTGAAGCTTTCTTT. Protein product: CSARQGPFLNTEAFF. J is TRBJ1-1 and V is TRBV20-1, with TRBD1 matching 8 bases. Germline V gives CDR1 DFQATT, CDR2 SNEGSKA (reference sequence). This CDR3 has 15 residues. Trimming at V came to 6 bases and at J to 0 bases, leaving 9 bases not matched to a gene.

V usage is TRBV7-2 and J usage is TRBJ1-2, with a tentative D call TRBD1 (5 bases). CDR1 and CDR2 (germline): SGHTA, FQGNSA. The CDR3 consists of 16 residues. V was shortened by 5 bases and J by 3 bases, with 19 bases between the two germline ends. DNA of the CDR3: TGTGCCAGCAGCCTTACCCTAAGGATAGGGGACTATGGCTACACCTTC. Translation gives CASSLTLRIGDYGYTF.

The rearrangement links TRBV29-1 to TRBJ2-1; D ambiguous. V was trimmed by 6 bases and J by 4 bases, leaving 16 bases between them. This CDR3 region has 14 residues. In germline, CDR1 is SQVTM, CDR2 ANQGSEA. The CDR3 spells CSVPEHLDYNEQFF. CDR3 coding DNA: TGCAGCGTGCCGGAGCACTTAGATTACAATGAGCAGTTCTTC.

V gene TRBV19 combines with J gene TRBJ1-1; TRBD1 might be the D (5 bases). V was pared by 9 bases and J by 6 bases, with 17 bases between. This CDR3 is 13 amino acids long. Germline V CDR1 and CDR2: LNHDA, SQIVND (reference sequence). The DNA for the CDR3 is TGTGCCAGCAATGCCGACGGGGGGGCTGAAGCTTTCTTT. It encodes CASNADGGAEAFF.

The J gene is TRBJ1-3, the V gene TRBV11-2, with no clear D. CDR1 is SGHAT and CDR2 is FQNNGV in the germline V gene. Trimming left V 3 bases short and J 4 bases short, with 13 bases between. CDR3 length: 15 residues. This CDR3 reads CASSFTRESGNTIYF. CDR3 DNA sequence: TGTGCCAGCAGCTTCACGAGGGAAAGCGGAAACACCATATATTTT.

J is TRBJ2-3 and V is TRBV20-1; D gene ambiguous. CDR1 DFQATT and CDR2 SNEGSKA come from the germline V gene (reference sequence). The CDR3 runs 14 residues. V shed 3 bases and J shed 1 base, with 11 bases lying between them. DNA of the CDR3: TGCAGTGCTAGGAATTTTGGGGGCACAGATACGCAGTATTTT. Amino acids: CSARNFGGTDTQYF.

Details on this clonotype: A much larger clone lies a single base off, so this may be a read error. This CDR3 is CSALDSENYGYTF. CDR3 DNA: TGCAGTGCCCTTGATTCGGAAAACTATGGCTACACCTTC. This sequence joins TRBV20-1 and TRBJ1-2; D remains ambiguous. Trimming stripped 6 bases from V and 2 bases from J, with 13 bases between. From germline, CDR1 is DFQATT and CDR2 SNEGSKA (reference sequence). The CDR3 is 13 amino acids.

As regards this clonotype: A single base separates this from a much larger clone, so it may be a read error. The chain recombines TRBV6-4 with TRBJ2-3; 13 nucleotides match TRBD2. The germline V gene has CDR1 MRHNA and CDR2 SNTAGT. Losses at the gene ends were 7 bases for V and 4 bases for J; bases not matched to a gene: 2. This CDR3 has 14 residues. The CDR3 DNA follows: TGTGCCAGCAATGGACTAGCGGGAGCAGATACGCAGTATTTT. It is translated as CASNGLAGADTQYF.

This clonotype was seen more than once but under ten times. The chain is built from TRBV24-1 and TRBJ2-3; 15 bases match TRBD2. V lost 3 bases, J lost 4 bases, and 7 bases stayed unmatched. This CDR3 has 18 amino acids. Germline values: CDR1 KGHDR, CDR2 SFDVKD. The CDR3 DNA reads TGTGCCACCAGTGATCCAGGACTAGCGGGAGGGTATGCAGATACGCAGTATTTT. It yields the protein CATSDPGLAGGYADTQYF.

This clonotype was observed a few times. This rearrangement joins TRBV6-5 to TRBJ1-1; D is unresolved. The length of the CDR3 is 11 residues. CDR1 MNHEY and CDR2 SVGAGI come from the germline V gene. V lost 9 bases and J lost 1, with 6 bases in between. The CDR3 region is CARDKNTEAFF. CDR3 bases: TGTGCCAGAGACAAGAACACTGAAGCTTTCTTT.

This clonotype has a single count. The genes are TRBV29-1 and TRBJ1-1; D perhaps matches TRBD1 (6 bases). The CDR3 covers 11 residues. Germline V gene sequence: CDR1 SQVTM, CDR2 ANQGSEA. Trimming took 5 bases from V and 9 from J, leaving 13 bases between them. The CDR3 is CSVTTGPKAFF. DNA for the CDR3: TGCAGCGTTACGACAGGCCCTAAAGCTTTCTTT.

The table lists this clonotype with a few counts. The chain is built from TRBV7-8 and TRBJ1-2; D unresolved. The V end lost 6 bases, the J end lost 6 bases, and 14 bases lay between the germline ends. Germline V gene sequence: CDR1 SGHVS, CDR2 FQNEAQ. This CDR3 has 13 residues. CDR3 amino acids: CASRPLYGHGYTF. The CDR3 DNA reads as TGTGCCAGCAGACCACTCTACGGGCATGGCTACACCTTC.

This chain links TRBV9 with TRBJ2-1; D not certain. V was pared by 2 bases and J by 0 bases, with 9 bases between. Germline values: CDR1 SGDLS, CDR2 YYNGEE. The CDR3 loop spans 15 amino acids. CDR3 region: CASSVASDSYNEQFF. In DNA form, the CDR3 reads TGTGCCAGCAGCGTTGCATCGGACTCCTACAATGAGCAGTTCTTC.

DNA for the CDR3: TGTGCCAGCAGTTCACCCGGGAGGGGGAGCTCACCCCTCCACTTT. This codes for CASSSPGRGSSPLHF. This chain connects TRBV28 to TRBJ1-6; D may be TRBD1 (6 bases). The CDR3 is made up of 15 amino acids. Trimming cost V 4 bases and J 10 bases, with 17 bases left between them. Germline V gene data show CDR1 as MDHEN and CDR2 as SYDVKM.

The gene calls are TRBV19 and TRBJ1-6; 8 bases are shared with TRBD1. V was pared by 7 bases and J by 7 bases, with 9 bases of the junction left unmatched. There are 15 residues in the CDR3. Germline loops: CDR1 LNHDA, CDR2 SQIVND (reference sequence). DNA for the CDR3: TGTGCCAGTAATCCCCGGGACAGGCTGAATTCACCCCTCCACTTT. Translation: CASNPRDRLNSPLHF.